These 26 T cell receptor beta chains share one sample of origin, sequenced in a study of shared clonotypes between healthy human individuals. Data came from immunoSEQ multiplex PCR; TCRdb stores just in-frame clones and leaves some out. The sample consists of 550,000 to 750,000 clones, 92% of them appearing once. Positive CCR7 selection of CD45RO-negative cells yielded the naive CD8 cells, and terminally differentiated effector memory CD45RA+ cells were excluded. The sequencing input was naive CD8+ T cells sorted from blood. The origin of the receptors is a man in his thirties or forties in good health.

In this sample, this clone turned up once. This chain uses TRBV6-6 with TRBJ1-4; D is ambiguous. The CDR3 covers 14 residues. Germline V lookup: CDR1 MNHNY, CDR2 SVGAGI (reference sequence). Trimming shortened V by 7 bases and J by 5 bases, and 14 bases separated the two germline ends. The CDR3 DNA reads TGTGCCAGCACCCTAGCGGTTCTGAATGAAAAACTGTTTTTT. Amino acid sequence: CASTLAVLNEKLFF.

The chain couples TRBV2 to TRBJ2-5, with unresolved D. The V end was cut by 7 bases, the J end by 2 bases, with 8 bases between. The CDR3 is 12 residues long. CDR1 and CDR2 (germline): SNHLY, FYNNEI. The CDR3 DNA sequence: TGTGCCAGCATGGGCATTCAAGAGACCCAGTACTTC. Amino acids: CASMGIQETQYF.

This clone was recorded only once. This chain connects TRBV29-1 to TRBJ2-7, with D maybe TRBD2 (6 bases). The germline V and J ends were trimmed by 4 bases and 3 bases, with 13 bases remaining between them. This CDR3 spans 13 amino acids. The germline gives CDR1 SQVTM, CDR2 ANQGSEA. As DNA, the CDR3 is TGCAGCGTTGGATCGGGAGTCGACTACGAGCAGTACTTC. This gives the protein CSVGSGVDYEQYF.

The chain has TRBV28 and TRBJ1-3; D not certain. The CDR3 spans 16 residues. The germline V gene has CDR1 MDHEN and CDR2 SYDVKM. The V end was cut by 5 bases, the J end by 0 bases, with 14 bases between. CDR3 DNA sequence: TGTGCCAGCAGTCCCAATCTGGTCGTCTCTGGAAACACCATATATTTT. It translates to CASSPNLVVSGNTIYF.

The J gene is TRBJ2-3, the V gene TRBV11-2; D may correspond to TRBD1 or TRBD2 (5 bases each). Germline values: CDR1 SGHAT, CDR2 FQNNGV. The CDR3 has 15 amino acids. Trimming pared 2 bases from V and 2 bases from J, leaving 11 bases between. The CDR3 is CASSLRGPYTDTQYF. CDR3 coding DNA: TGTGCCAGCAGCTTAAGGGGACCTTACACAGATACGCAGTATTTT.

Many counts were recorded for this clone. The sample contains more than one DNA sequence encoding this CDR3. This chain uses TRBV27 with TRBJ2-1; D not certain. Trimming left V 1 base short and J 8 bases short, with 6 bases between. Germline assignment: CDR1 MNHEY and CDR2 SMNVEV (reference sequence). CDR3 length: 12 residues. The CDR3 reads CASSLLGDEQFF. For the CDR3, the DNA is TGTGCCAGCAGTTTATTGGGCGATGAGCAGTTCTTC.

V usage is TRBV6-6 and J usage is TRBJ2-7, with 12 bases identical to TRBD2. The V and J ends lost 4 bases and 3 bases, in that order; junction bases with no gene match: 4. Germline loops: CDR1 MNHNY, CDR2 SVGAGI (reference sequence). This CDR3 spans 15 amino acids. In nucleotides, the CDR3 is TGTGCCAGCAGTTTGTCTAGCGGGAGGGGCTACGAGCAGTACTTC. Its translation is CASSLSSGRGYEQYF.

The gene calls are TRBV6-5 and TRBJ2-1, with D perhaps matching TRBD2 (6 bases). This CDR3 has 14 residues. Trimming pared 5 bases from V and 0 bases from J, leaving 8 bases between. The germline V gene encodes CDR1 MNHEY and CDR2 SVGAGI. The CDR3: CASSLSGSYNEQFF. The CDR3 region has the DNA TGTGCCAGCAGTCTTAGCGGCTCCTACAATGAGCAGTTCTTC.

The chain couples TRBV5-1 to TRBJ2-7; possible D gene TRBD1, 5 bases. The CDR3 has 14 residues. CDR1 is SGHRS, CDR2 YFSETQ, per germline. V was clipped by 0 bases and J by 6 bases, with 13 bases between them. CDR3 nucleotides: TGCGCCAGCAGCTTGGACAGGCTAGACAGCGAGCAGTACTTC. It yields the protein CASSLDRLDSEQYF.

CDR3 loop: CASSRGQGSQPQHF. Written as DNA, the CDR3 is TGTGCCAGCAGTCGTGGACAGGGGAGTCAGCCCCAGCATTTT. The V gene is TRBV2, the J gene TRBJ1-5; 9 bases match TRBD1. Germline trimming cut 5 bases from V and 6 bases from J; bases unmatched to any gene: 5. Germline CDR1 and CDR2: SNHLY and FYNNEI. The CDR3 covers 14 residues.

The chain recombines TRBV12-5 with TRBJ2-1; 8 bases fit TRBD2. Germline CDR1 LGHNT, CDR2 FRNRAP. The CDR3 extends over 14 amino acids. J was trimmed by 7 bases and V by 6 bases; bases with no gene match: 8. CDR3 sequence: CASGISGIGNEQFF. In DNA form, the CDR3 reads TGTGCTAGTGGGATTAGCGGGATCGGGAATGAGCAGTTCTTC. The full variable domain, with the rest looked up from reference TRBV12-5 and TRBJ2-1, is DARVTQTPRHKVTEMGQEVTMRCQPILGHNTVFWYRQTMMQGLELLAYFRNRAPLDDSGMPKDRFSAEMPDATLATLKIQPSEPRDSAVYFCASGISGIGNEQFFGPGTRLTVL.

The rearrangement joins TRBV11-2 to TRBJ2-5; TRBD1 matches at 11 bases. The CDR3 is 16 residues long. CDR1 is SGHAT and CDR2 is FQNNGV in the germline V gene. V gave up 5 bases and J gave up 5 bases; unmatched junction bases: 10. The CDR3 spells CASSPLLGQGVETQYF. The CDR3 nucleotides are TGTGCCAGCAGCCCCCTTCTGGGACAGGGGGTTGAGACCCAGTACTTC.

This clone was counted only a few times. V gene TRBV6-5 combines with J gene TRBJ1-1, with D possibly being TRBD1 (6 bases). Germline CDR1 MNHEY, CDR2 SVGAGI. The CDR3 has 14 residues. With 8 bases removed from V and 2 bases from J, the gap between germline ends came to 15 bases. CDR3 nucleotide sequence: TGTGCCAGCTCTCGGACCAGGGGAAACACTGAAGCTTTCTTT. Its protein product is CASSRTRGNTEAFF.

This clone showed up just once. The V and J genes are TRBV10-3 and TRBJ2-5; unclear D gene. V was shortened by 3 bases and J by 5 bases, with 13 bases between the two germline ends. The CDR3 is 14 residues long. Germline values: CDR1 ENHRY, CDR2 SYGVKD. Written as DNA, the CDR3 is TGTGCCATCAGTGATCAGTCGGGCTTGGAGACCCAGTACTTC. Residues: CAISDQSGLETQYF.

This clone was observed a few times. This chain links TRBV27 with TRBJ2-7; 7 bases fit TRBD1. The CDR3 runs to 14 residues. The germline CDR1 and CDR2 sequences are MNHEY and SMNVEV (reference sequence). V lost 5 bases to trimming and J lost 3 bases; unmatched junction nucleotides: 7. CDR3 DNA: TGTGCCAGCAGTCCCTGGACAGGAAACTACGAGCAGTACTTC. Translating it yields CASSPWTGNYEQYF.

This sequence joins TRBV7-3 and TRBJ2-2; 7 bases are shared with TRBD2. Germline V gene data show CDR1 as SGHTA and CDR2 as FQGTGA. Trimming took 7 bases from V and 0 from J; bases not matched to a gene: 5. The CDR3 is 15 amino acids. The chain's CDR3 is CASKSGAANTGELFF. The DNA for the CDR3 is TGTGCCAGCAAAAGCGGGGCTGCGAACACCGGGGAGCTGTTTTTT.

V and J are TRBV5-4 and TRBJ2-7, with D possibly matching TRBD1 (5 bases). V shed 4 bases and J shed 3 bases, with 11 bases lying between them. This CDR3 has 13 amino acids. CDR1 SGHNT and CDR2 YYREEE come from the germline V gene (reference sequence). CDR3 in DNA: TGTGCCAGCAGCATCCAGGGTTACTACGAGCAGTACTTC. Its protein is CASSIQGYYEQYF.

A word on this clone: Within the sample, other DNA sequences also encode this same CDR3. This chain connects TRBV7-9 to TRBJ2-7; 8 nucleotides agree with TRBD2. V dropped 5 bases and J dropped 3; count of bases not matched to a gene: 3. The CDR3 is 13 amino acids. Germline lookup yields CDR1 SEHNR and CDR2 FQNEAQ (reference sequence). This chain's CDR3 is CASSPGTSYEQYF. CDR3 nucleotides: TGTGCCAGCAGCCCCGGGACTAGCTACGAGCAGTACTTC.

The chain couples TRBV7-3 to TRBJ2-3, with no clear D. Trimming removed 7 bases from V and 3 bases from J, with 11 bases in between. CDR3 length equals 13 residues. CDR1 SGHTA and CDR2 FQGTGA come from the germline V gene. CDR3 residues: CASTSPATDTQYF. In nucleotides, the CDR3 is TGTGCCAGCACCTCTCCGGCGACAGATACGCAGTATTTT.

J is TRBJ2-2 and V is TRBV29-1, with 7 bases matching TRBD2. CDR3 length: 13 amino acids. Germline CDR1 SQVTM, CDR2 ANQGSEA. V lost 7 bases and J lost 2; bases outside the gene matches: 4. For the CDR3, the DNA is TGCAGCGGGGAGGGGACCAACACCGGGGAGCTGTTTTTT. It encodes CSGEGTNTGELFF.

This chain links TRBV7-9 with TRBJ2-7, with TRBD2 as a possible D gene (5 bases). Trimming cost V 4 bases and J 3 bases, with 22 bases left between them. This CDR3 is built from 17 residues. Germline CDR1 and CDR2: SEHNR and FQNEAQ (reference sequence). This CDR3 is CASSSASIGLANYEQYF. DNA for the CDR3: TGTGCCAGCAGCTCCGCTTCAATAGGACTCGCTAACTACGAGCAGTACTTC.

The genes are TRBV27 and TRBJ1-2; no clear D. The CDR3 has 17 amino acids. V was shortened by 1 base and J by 0 bases, with 15 bases between the two germline ends. Germline CDR1 reads MNHEY; CDR2 reads SMNVEV (reference sequence). The CDR3 coding sequence is TGTGCCAGCAGTTTATATTTTCGGGATGCAGCTAACTATGGCTACACCTTC. This sequence encodes CASSLYFRDAANYGYTF.

To note about this clone: Other nucleotide sequences in the sample specify the same CDR3. This chain links TRBV27 with TRBJ2-7; perhaps TRBD1 as D (5 bases). Germline CDR1 reads MNHEY; CDR2 reads SMNVEV (reference sequence). The length of the CDR3 is 13 residues. Deletions cut 3 bases from V and 3 bases from J, with 9 bases between. This CDR3 reads CASSLTVSYEQYF. CDR3 DNA: TGTGCCAGCAGTTTGACAGTAAGCTACGAGCAGTACTTC.

This chain joins TRBV9 and TRBJ1-5; D call uncertain. V was trimmed by 2 bases and J by 3 bases, leaving 9 bases between them. The germline V gene has CDR1 SGDLS and CDR2 YYNGEE. CDR3 length: 14 residues. CDR3 residues: CASSVGFDNQPQHF. The CDR3, as DNA: TGTGCCAGCAGCGTGGGGTTTGACAATCAGCCCCAGCATTTT.

The rearrangement uses TRBV28 and TRBJ1-1, with no clear D. Germline V lookup: CDR1 MDHEN, CDR2 SYDVKM. The CDR3 is 13 residues long. Trimming cost V 6 bases and J 1 base, with 9 bases left between them. DNA for the CDR3: TGTGCCAGCAGATCCATCAGGAACACTGAAGCTTTCTTT. Residues: CASRSIRNTEAFF. The entire variable domain, with the rest obtained from reference TRBV28 and TRBJ1-1, is as follows: DVKVTQSSRYLVKRTGEKVFLECVQDMDHENMFWYRQDPGLGLRLIYFSYDVKMKEKGDIPEGYSVSREKKERFSLILESASTNQTSMYLCASRSIRNTEAFFGQGTRLTVV.

The chain combines TRBV12-5 with TRBJ2-7, with TRBD1 matching 8 bases. The CDR3 extends over 16 amino acids. Per germline, CDR1 LGHNT and CDR2 FRNRAP. V was clipped by 0 bases and J by 2 bases; unmatched bases: 6. For the CDR3, the DNA is TGTGCTAGTGGTTTGGTAGACTCGGGACAGGCCTACGAGCAGTACTTC. It is translated as CASGLVDSGQAYEQYF.